Following are 19 T cell receptor beta chains from one sample sequenced in a study of identical twins (TCRdb year 2016). Libraries were prepared through 5' RACE. The instrument given in TCRdb is Illumina HiSeq 2000. TCRdb applied fastp at Q25 and MiXCR to the public reads, then kept only in-frame beta chains. Here each entry gathers all rows of one CDR3 protein and keeps the most common genes and DNA. The sample has about 690,000 distinct CDR3 sequences on record, 21% of them singletons. 4% to 5.5% of the sample comes from the top ten. The same specimen was also included in a second study, on T cells expressing NK-cell markers.

The source material was PBMCs. All receptors come from a woman aged 18-30 years in good health.

V and J are TRBV4-3 and TRBJ1-4; D is undetermined. The V end was cut by 0 bases, the J end by 10 bases, with 18 bases between. There are 16 residues in the CDR3. Germline lookup yields CDR1 LGHNA and CDR2 YSLEER. The CDR3 loop is CASSQDSGDKPGKLFF. Here the CDR3 DNA reads TGCGCCAGCAGCCAAGATTCCGGCGATAAGCCTGGAAAACTGTTTTTT.

The CDR3, as DNA: TGTGCCAGCAGCTTACAAGGGCAGGGTGATCAGCCCCAGCATTTT. This encodes CASSLQGQGDQPQHF. The J gene is TRBJ1-5, the V gene TRBV5-5, with a possible D match to TRBD1 (5 bases). V lost 2 bases and J lost 5, with 14 bases in between. This CDR3 region has 15 residues. The germline gives CDR1 SGHKS, CDR2 YYEKEE (reference sequence).

This clonotype showed up just a few times. The rearrangement uses TRBV12-3 or TRBV12-4 and TRBJ2-2, with a weak D call TRBD1 (6 bases). V was cut by 5 bases and J by 3 bases, with 10 bases left in between. The CDR3 has 14 residues. The CDR3 DNA is TGTGCCAGCAGTCTTGACAGGCACACCGGGGAGCTGTTTTTT. Protein: CASSLDRHTGELFF.

This sequence joins TRBV11-3 and TRBJ2-7; D ambiguous. Trimming cost V 3 bases and J 6 bases, with 12 bases left between them. This CDR3 region has 13 residues. The germline CDR1 and CDR2 sequences are SGHNT and YENEEA. Written as DNA, the CDR3 is TGTGCCAGCAGCTTCGGCCGCCGCCGCGAGCAGTACTTC. Protein sequence: CASSFGRRREQYF.

The chain employs TRBV5-1 and TRBJ1-1; TRBD1 might be the D (5 bases). V gave up 1 base and J gave up 0 bases, with 10 bases separating them. Germline values: CDR1 SGHRS, CDR2 YFSETQ. This CDR3 spans 15 amino acids. The CDR3 DNA reads as TGCGCCAGCAGCTTGAAAGGGGTTATGAACACTGAAGCTTTCTTT. This codes for CASSLKGVMNTEAFF.

The genes are TRBV5-1 and TRBJ2-1; 8 bases align to TRBD2. The germline CDR1 and CDR2 sequences are SGHRS and YFSETQ. CDR3 size: 15 residues. After removal of 0 bases from V and 6 bases from J, the junction contained 5 bases not matched to a gene. CDR3 DNA sequence: TGCGCCAGCAGCTTGGGCTCAAGCGGGGGCAATGAGCAGTTCTTC. Encoded protein: CASSLGSSGGNEQFF.

This clonotype turned up a few times. This chain uses TRBV2 with TRBJ1-4; the D is unclear. The germline V gene encodes CDR1 SNHLY and CDR2 FYNNEI. The ends were cut back, 11 bases at V and 8 bases at J, with 15 bases in the middle. The CDR3 sequence is 12 residues long. The DNA of the CDR3 is TGTGCCGTGGGTCGCAATAGGGAAAAACTGTTTTTT. It translates to CAVGRNREKLFF.

This clonotype was counted at least ten times. The chain couples TRBV11-2 to TRBJ2-1; D unresolved. The CDR3 contains 12 residues. Trimming removed 6 bases from V and 8 bases from J, with 11 bases in between. Germline CDR1 and CDR2: SGHAT and FQNNGV. DNA for the CDR3: TGTGCCAGCAGAGCAGCCGTAGATGAGCAGTTCTTC. Translated, it gives CASRAAVDEQFF.

The rearrangement joins TRBV6-1 to TRBJ1-6; possibly TRBD1 for D (6 bases). Trimming shortened V by 6 bases and J by 7 bases, and 16 bases separated the two germline ends. Germline loops: CDR1 MNHNS, CDR2 SASEGT. CDR3 length: 15 residues. The CDR3 DNA sequence: TGTGCCAGCAGCAAACATGGGGGCTGGAATTCACCCCTCCACTTT. Translating gives CASSKHGGWNSPLHF.

This chain uses TRBV9 with TRBJ2-1, with D tentatively TRBD1 or TRBD2 (7 bases each). Trimming shortened V by 0 bases and J by 4 bases, and 11 bases separated the two germline ends. The CDR3 has 15 residues. Germline lookup yields CDR1 SGDLS and CDR2 YYNGEE. CDR3 sequence (DNA): TGTGCCAGCAGCGTAGAGCAGGGGGGGTACAATGAGCAGTTCTTC. This codes for CASSVEQGGYNEQFF.

The table lists this clonotype with many counts. A read error may produce the germline difference seen at one junction end. This chain uses TRBV5-1 with TRBJ1-5; D perhaps matches TRBD1 (5 bases). This CDR3 is built from 14 residues. Germline V gene data show CDR1 as SGHRS and CDR2 as YFSETQ. The CDR3 sequence is CASSFTGGNQPQHF. The CDR3 DNA is TGTGCCAGCAGTTTTACGGGGGGCAATCAGCCCCAGCATTTT.

This clonotype was seen a few times. This rearrangement joins TRBV10-3 to TRBJ2-5; D not certain. This CDR3 is 12 amino acids long. V was cut by 7 bases and J by 5 bases, with 11 bases left in between. CDR1 ENHRY and CDR2 SYGVKD come from the germline V gene. Here the CDR3 DNA reads TGTGCCATCAAAGACGACGGTGAGACCCAGTACTTC. This gives the protein CAIKDDGETQYF.

Many counts were recorded for this clonotype. In nucleotides, the CDR3 is TGCAGCGTTGTGACAGGGGGCTACGAGCAGTACTTC. The encoded protein is CSVVTGGYEQYF. This rearrangement joins TRBV29-1 to TRBJ2-7; 9 bases agree with TRBD1. The V gene's germline CDR1 is SQVTM and CDR2 ANQGSEA. This CDR3 is 12 amino acids long. V trimming: 4 bases; J trimming: 3 bases; junction bases outside the gene matches: 1.

In its sample, this clonotype was seen a few times. The chain combines TRBV20-1 with TRBJ2-1; TRBD1 matches 9 bases. From germline, CDR1 is DFQATT and CDR2 SNEGSKA (reference sequence). The ends lost 0 bases at V and 3 bases at J; junction bases unmatched: 3. The length of the CDR3 is 15 residues. The CDR3 reads CSARDRDRVYNEQFF. The DNA for the CDR3 is TGCAGTGCTAGAGACCGGGACAGGGTCTACAATGAGCAGTTCTTC.

The chain has TRBV5-6 and TRBJ2-7; TRBD1 or TRBD2 may be the D gene (5 bases each). Deletions cut 7 bases from V and 3 bases from J, with 17 bases between. The CDR3 contains 14 residues. Per germline, CDR1 SGHDT and CDR2 YYEEEE. CDR3 in amino acids: CASGTGTNYYEQYF. CDR3 sequence (DNA): TGTGCCAGCGGGACCGGGACCAATTACTACGAGCAGTACTTC.

The gene calls are TRBV9 and TRBJ1-1, with D unclear. CDR3 size: 14 residues. Germline loops: CDR1 SGDLS, CDR2 YYNGEE. V was trimmed by 3 bases and J by 5 bases, leaving 14 bases between them. This CDR3 is CASSAQSRATEAFF. The CDR3 region has the DNA TGTGCCAGCAGCGCCCAGAGTCGGGCGACTGAAGCTTTCTTT.

The V call is TRBV20-1, the J call TRBJ2-1, with D possibly TRBD2 on 6 matching bases. Trimming left V 0 bases short and J 7 bases short, with 16 bases between. The V gene's germline CDR1 is DFQATT and CDR2 SNEGSKA (reference sequence). This CDR3 is 15 amino acids long. In DNA form, the CDR3 reads TGCAGTGCTAGAGATCCGGGGCTAGGAGGGAATGAGCAGTTCTTC. Protein: CSARDPGLGGNEQFF.

This clonotype has only a few counts. As the CDR3 is not closed by the conserved phenylalanine or tryptophan, this likely results from a read error. J is TRBJ2-7 and V is TRBV27, with 12 bases that match TRBD1. This CDR3 has 14 amino acids. Germline V gives CDR1 MNHEY, CDR2 SMNVEV (reference sequence). The junction had 6 bases not matched to a gene; V was cut back by 6 bases and J by 6 bases. CDR3 sequence: CASRTGTGGPEQYL. The CDR3, as DNA: TGTGCCAGCAGGACCGGGACAGGGGGCCCCGAGCAGTACCTC.

For this clonotype: One junction end does not reproduce the germline sequence, and a read error may be involved. The rearrangement uses TRBV7-7 and TRBJ2-2; D unresolved. Germline loops: CDR1 SSHAT, CDR2 FNYEAQ (reference sequence). CDR3 length equals 15 residues. CDR3 bases: TGTGCTAGCAGCTTAAGAGGTTCGAACACCGGGGAGCTGTTTTTT. This codes for CASSLRGSNTGELFF. Combining the CDR3 with reference TRBV7-7 and TRBJ2-2 gives the whole variable domain GAGVSQSPRYKVTKRGQDVTLRCDPISSHATLYWYQQALGQGPEFLTYFNYEAQPDKSGLPSDRFSAERPEGSISTLTIQRTEQRDSAMYRCASSLRGSNTGELFFGEGSRLTVL.